The 23 T cell receptor beta chains listed next were all sequenced from one sample in a study of response to subunit inactivated influenza vaccine. One entry per CDR3 protein, called by TCRdb with MiXCR from the RT-PCR reads. The sample has 530,000 or so distinct CDR3 sequences, 14% seen once; the top ten hold roughly 10%. The sample here was PBMCs from blood, taken approximately 13 days after vaccination. The receptors shown here come from a man aged 50 or older who received an inactivated influenza vaccine.

This clonotype came up a few times. CDR3 in amino acids: CASGRSGTAAYEQYF. Written as DNA, the CDR3 is TGTGCCAGCGGACGCTCCGGGACAGCGGCTTACGAGCAGTACTTC. The V call is TRBV6-1, the J call TRBJ2-7; 7 bases align to TRBD1. The length of the CDR3 is 15 residues. The V segment lost 8 bases and the J segment 4 bases; nucleotides outside the gene matches: 14. The V gene's germline CDR1 is MNHNS and CDR2 SASEGT.

This clonotype was recorded a few times. This rearrangement joins TRBV28 to TRBJ2-1, with TRBD1 as a possible D gene (6 bases). V lost 3 bases to trimming and J lost 5 bases, with 8 bases between them. The CDR3 runs to 13 residues. The germline V gene encodes CDR1 MDHEN and CDR2 SYDVKM. The CDR3 loop reads CASSLDSNNEQFF. The DNA of the CDR3 is TGTGCCAGCAGTTTGGACAGTAACAATGAGCAGTTCTTC.

This clonotype has ten or more counts. The chain combines TRBV5-1 with TRBJ2-5, with D maybe TRBD1 (7 bases). CDR3 length: 15 amino acids. Trimming cost V 6 bases and J 0 bases, with 15 bases left between them. Germline V gene lookup returns CDR1 SGHRS and CDR2 YFSETQ. The CDR3 is CASTSGGPYQETQYF. DNA of the CDR3: TGCGCCAGCACTTCAGGGGGGCCGTACCAAGAGACCCAGTACTTC.

The chain combines TRBV11-2 with TRBJ1-3; tentative D call: TRBD1 (6 bases). The V and J ends lost 2 bases and 0 bases respectively, with 17 bases between them. Germline V lookup: CDR1 SGHAT, CDR2 FQNNGV. The CDR3 is 18 amino acids. This CDR3 reads CASSLSAFQGGSGNTIYF. CDR3 DNA: TGTGCCAGCAGCTTATCCGCATTTCAAGGGGGCTCTGGAAACACCATATATTTT.

This clonotype came up many times. V and J are TRBV6-5 and TRBJ2-5; D gene ambiguous. CDR3 length equals 13 residues. V was shortened by 2 bases and J by 1 base, with 5 bases between the two germline ends. Germline CDR1 reads MNHEY; CDR2 reads SVGAGI. The CDR3 nucleotides read TGTGCCAGCAGTTACGGCAGCCAAGAGACCCAGTACTTC. Translating it yields CASSYGSQETQYF.

V and J are TRBV7-2 and TRBJ1-2; D might be TRBD1 (5 bases). Trimming pared 11 bases from V and 2 bases from J, leaving 15 bases between. The CDR3 is 13 residues long. Germline V gene data show CDR1 as SGHTA and CDR2 as FQGNSA. CDR3 amino acids: CALTEGWNYGYTF. The CDR3 coding sequence is TGTGCCTTGACGGAGGGGTGGAACTATGGCTACACCTTC.

The V gene is TRBV10-3, the J gene TRBJ2-2; D possibly uses TRBD1 or TRBD2 (6 bases each). The CDR3 sequence is 16 residues long. The ends were cut back, 2 bases at V and 1 base at J, with 11 bases in the middle. Germline loops: CDR1 ENHRY, CDR2 SYGVKD. The CDR3, as DNA: TGTGCCATCAGTGAGCAACGGGGGCGGAACACCGGGGAGCTGTTTTTT. Translation gives CAISEQRGRNTGELFF.

This clonotype was seen a few times. The CDR3 region is CASSLSRVLTGGSYNEQFF. In DNA, the CDR3 is TGTGCCAGCAGTTTATCGCGGGTTTTGACGGGAGGATCCTACAATGAGCAGTTCTTC. The V gene is TRBV28, the J gene TRBJ2-1, with 7 bases matching TRBD2. The CDR3 runs to 19 residues. CDR1 and CDR2 (germline): MDHEN, SYDVKM. Unmatched junction bases numbered 13, after V lost 1 base and J lost 1 base.

This clonotype turned up a few times. The rearrangement uses TRBV7-7 and TRBJ2-5; 10 bases are a match to TRBD1. Germline lookup yields CDR1 SSHAT and CDR2 FNYEAQ (reference sequence). The CDR3 extends over 13 amino acids. V lost 5 bases to trimming and J lost 7 bases; unmatched junction nucleotides: 4. The CDR3 DNA is TGTGCCAGCAGCAAGGACAGGGGGGGGACCCAGTACTTC. This sequence encodes CASSKDRGGTQYF.

The chain uses TRBV7-2 and TRBJ1-2, with TRBD1 as a possible D gene (5 bases). Germline V gene lookup returns CDR1 SGHTA and CDR2 FQGNSA. CDR3 length: 14 amino acids. V gave up 5 bases and J gave up 4 bases, with 14 bases separating them. This CDR3 is CASSPQWGGYGYTF. In DNA form, the CDR3 reads TGTGCCAGCAGCCCCCAATGGGGCGGCTATGGCTACACCTTC.

The CDR3 DNA reads TGCAGCGTTGAACGTCAGGGGTCGTGGACCCAGTACTTC. It yields the protein CSVERQGSWTQYF. The chain couples TRBV29-1 to TRBJ2-5; D is possibly TRBD1 (6 bases). The CDR3 has 13 amino acids. CDR1 SQVTM and CDR2 ANQGSEA come from the germline V gene. V was pared by 2 bases and J by 7 bases, with 14 bases between.

This clonotype has at least ten counts. V gene TRBV5-1 combines with J gene TRBJ1-3; tentatively, D is TRBD1 (6 bases). Germline V lookup: CDR1 SGHRS, CDR2 YFSETQ. This CDR3 contains 14 residues. V was clipped by 4 bases and J by 0 bases, with 8 bases between them. This chain's CDR3 is CASSPDSSGNTIYF. The CDR3 DNA reads as TGCGCCAGCAGCCCGGACAGCTCTGGAAACACCATATATTTT.

The V and J genes are TRBV20-1 and TRBJ2-7; tentative D call: TRBD1 (6 bases). The CDR3 is 18 residues long. With 0 bases removed from V and 1 base from J, the gap between germline ends came to 22 bases. Germline CDR1 reads DFQATT; CDR2 reads SNEGSKA (reference sequence). Written as DNA, the CDR3 is TGCAGTGCTAGAGATATGAGTGGGAGTAGGGGGTTTTCCTACGAGCAGTACTTC. This codes for CSARDMSGSRGFSYEQYF.

This clonotype was found once. The rearrangement uses TRBV4-3 and TRBJ2-7; TRBD2 aligns across 7 bases. Germline V CDR1 and CDR2: LGHNA, YSLEER. V gave up 1 base and J gave up 2 bases; unmatched junction bases: 11. CDR3 length equals 17 residues. For the CDR3, the DNA is TGCGCCAGCAGCCAAGGATTGAGCGGGACTGCAGCCTACGAGCAGTACTTC. Its translation is CASSQGLSGTAAYEQYF.

At least ten counts were recorded for this clonotype. The chain's CDR3 is CATETGISWNQPQHF. Written as DNA, the CDR3 is TGTGCCACCGAGACAGGGATAAGTTGGAATCAGCCCCAGCATTTT. This rearrangement joins TRBV6-2 or TRBV6-3 to TRBJ1-5, with 7 bases that match TRBD1. Germline loops: CDR1 MNHEY, CDR2 SVGEGT. This CDR3 has 15 amino acids. The V segment lost 10 bases and the J segment 4 bases; nucleotides outside the gene matches: 13.

This clonotype has a count of ten or more. The chain links TRBV20-1 to TRBJ2-1; D is ambiguous. The CDR3 loop spans 14 amino acids. Trimming cost V 3 bases and J 2 bases, with 11 bases left between them. CDR1 is DFQATT and CDR2 is SNEGSKA in the germline V gene (reference sequence). The CDR3 region has the DNA TGCAGTGCTAGTGGCACGGAAGCCTACAATGAGCAGTTCTTC. Translation: CSASGTEAYNEQFF.

The genes are TRBV7-9 and TRBJ1-2; D is unresolved. CDR1 is SEHNR, CDR2 FQNEAQ, per germline (reference sequence). The CDR3 runs 12 residues. V was shortened by 5 bases and J by 6 bases, with 10 bases between the two germline ends. The CDR3 DNA sequence: TGTGCCAGCAGCCCCCGGACGGATGGCTACACCTTC. It yields the protein CASSPRTDGYTF.

As DNA, the CDR3 is TGTGCCAGTAGTATCGAGACAGCATATAGCAATCAGCCCCAGCATTTT. This gives the protein CASSIETAYSNQPQHF. The gene calls are TRBV19 and TRBJ1-5, with a possible D match to TRBD1 (5 bases). From germline, CDR1 is LNHDA and CDR2 SQIVND (reference sequence). The ends were cut back, 3 bases at V and 0 bases at J, with 12 bases in the middle. The CDR3 extends over 16 amino acids.

This clonotype showed up many times. The gene calls are TRBV18 and TRBJ2-1; 9 bases match TRBD2. Unmatched junction bases numbered 3, after V lost 3 bases and J lost 6 bases. The CDR3 covers 14 residues. CDR1 and CDR2 (germline): KGHSH, LQKENI. CDR3 amino acids: CASSPPTSGNEQFF. In DNA, the CDR3 is TGTGCCAGCTCACCTCCGACTAGCGGCAATGAGCAGTTCTTC.

As for this clonotype: A read error may be the cause here, since a much bigger clone is one base away. The genes are TRBV11-2 and TRBJ2-7, with a weak D call TRBD2 (5 bases). Trimming shortened V by 7 bases and J by 7 bases, and 11 bases separated the two germline ends. CDR1 is SGHAT and CDR2 is FQNNGV in the germline V gene. The length of the CDR3 is 11 residues. The CDR3 DNA is TGTGCCAGCAACAACGGGGAGGAGCAGTACTTC. It encodes CASNNGEEQYF.

This chain connects TRBV7-8 to TRBJ1-4; D is perhaps TRBD1 (6 bases). This CDR3 region has 18 residues. The germline CDR1 and CDR2 sequences are SGHVS and FQNEAQ. V gave up 0 bases and J gave up 2 bases, with 16 bases separating them. The CDR3 DNA reads as TGTGCCAGCAGCTTAGCGAGGGGGGCTCGGGGGACTAATGAAAAACTGTTTTTT. Encoded protein: CASSLARGARGTNEKLFF.

This clonotype was seen a few times. The chain has TRBV12-3 or TRBV12-4 and TRBJ2-7; perhaps TRBD1 as D (6 bases). Trimming took off 5 bases at V and 0 bases at J, with 14 bases between the two ends. The CDR3 sequence is 15 residues long. The CDR3 DNA reads TGTGCCAGCAGTCCCCCCGGGACAAACTCCTACGAGCAGTACTTC. Amino acid sequence: CASSPPGTNSYEQYF.

This clonotype was counted only a few times. The chain combines TRBV5-1 with TRBJ2-7; 10 bases fit TRBD2. V shed 7 bases, J shed 6 bases, and the junction held 7 bases outside the gene matches. The CDR3 runs to 13 residues. Germline V gene sequence: CDR1 SGHRS, CDR2 YFSETQ. CDR3 bases: TGCGCCAGCGGAAGCGGGAGGGCCCCCGAGCAGTACTTC. It specifies CASGSGRAPEQYF.